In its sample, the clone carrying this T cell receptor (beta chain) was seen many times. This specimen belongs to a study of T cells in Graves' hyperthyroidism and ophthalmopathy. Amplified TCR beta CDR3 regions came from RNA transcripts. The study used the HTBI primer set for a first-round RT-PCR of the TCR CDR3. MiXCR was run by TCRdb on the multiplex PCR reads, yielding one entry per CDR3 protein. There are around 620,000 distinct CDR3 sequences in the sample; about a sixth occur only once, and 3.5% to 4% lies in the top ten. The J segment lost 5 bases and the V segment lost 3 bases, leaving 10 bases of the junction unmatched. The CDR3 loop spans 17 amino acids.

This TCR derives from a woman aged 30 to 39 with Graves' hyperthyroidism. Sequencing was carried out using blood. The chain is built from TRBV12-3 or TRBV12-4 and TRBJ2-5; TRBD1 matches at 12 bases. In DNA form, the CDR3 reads TGTGCCAGCAGTTTTAGGGGCCGGGACAGGGGGCCGGAGACCCAGTACTTC. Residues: CASSFRGRDRGPETQYF.